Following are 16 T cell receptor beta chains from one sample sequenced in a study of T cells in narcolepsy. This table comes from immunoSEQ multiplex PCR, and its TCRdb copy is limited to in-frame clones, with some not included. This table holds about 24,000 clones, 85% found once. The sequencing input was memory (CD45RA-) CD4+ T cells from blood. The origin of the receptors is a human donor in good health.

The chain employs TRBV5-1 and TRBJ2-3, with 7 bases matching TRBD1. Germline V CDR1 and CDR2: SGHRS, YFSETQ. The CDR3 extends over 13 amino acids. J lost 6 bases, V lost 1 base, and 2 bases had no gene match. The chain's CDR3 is CASSLTGEDTQYF. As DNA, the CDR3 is TGCGCCAGCAGCTTGACAGGGGAGGATACGCAGTATTTT.

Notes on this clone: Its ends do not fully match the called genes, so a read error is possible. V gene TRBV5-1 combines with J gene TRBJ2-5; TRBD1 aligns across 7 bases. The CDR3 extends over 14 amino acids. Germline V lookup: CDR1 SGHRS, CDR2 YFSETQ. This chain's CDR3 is CASSQGQPQETQYF. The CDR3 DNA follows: TGTGCCAGCAGCCAGGGACAGCCACAAGAGACCCAGTACTTC.

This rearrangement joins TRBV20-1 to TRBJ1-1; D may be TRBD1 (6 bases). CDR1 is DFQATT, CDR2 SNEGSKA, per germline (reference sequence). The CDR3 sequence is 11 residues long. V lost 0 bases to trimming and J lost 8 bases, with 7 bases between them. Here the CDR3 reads CSAREGAEAFF. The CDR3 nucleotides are TGCAGTGCTAGAGAGGGGGCCGAAGCTTTCTTT.

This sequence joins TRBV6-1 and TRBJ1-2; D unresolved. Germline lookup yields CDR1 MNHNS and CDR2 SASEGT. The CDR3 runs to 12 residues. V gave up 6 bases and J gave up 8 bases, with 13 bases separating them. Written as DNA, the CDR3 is TGTGCCAGCAGGGACGGACTCAAAGGCTACACCTTC. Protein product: CASRDGLKGYTF.

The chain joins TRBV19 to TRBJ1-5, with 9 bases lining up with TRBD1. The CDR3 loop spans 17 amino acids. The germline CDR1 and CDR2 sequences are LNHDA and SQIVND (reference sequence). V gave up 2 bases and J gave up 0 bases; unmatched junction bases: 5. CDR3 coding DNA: TGTGCCAGTAGTATACCACCGGGACAGGGTAGCAATCAGCCCCAGCATTTT. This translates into CASSIPPGQGSNQPQHF.

DNA for the CDR3: TGTGCCACCCTAGGGAGACAGCCCCAGCATTTT. Translated, it gives CATLGRQPQHF. The chain combines TRBV6-5 with TRBJ1-5; D uncertain. CDR1 is MNHEY and CDR2 is SVGAGI in the germline V gene. The CDR3 contains 11 residues. V was pared by 10 bases and J by 7 bases, with 11 bases between.

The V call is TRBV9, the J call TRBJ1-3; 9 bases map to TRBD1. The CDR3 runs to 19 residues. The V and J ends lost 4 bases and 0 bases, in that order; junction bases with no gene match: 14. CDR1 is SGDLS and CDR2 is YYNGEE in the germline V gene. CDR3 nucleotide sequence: TGTGCCAGCAGCAAGGGGGACAGGGCCTCAGCTCTCTCTGGAAACACCATATATTTT. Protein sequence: CASSKGDRASALSGNTIYF.

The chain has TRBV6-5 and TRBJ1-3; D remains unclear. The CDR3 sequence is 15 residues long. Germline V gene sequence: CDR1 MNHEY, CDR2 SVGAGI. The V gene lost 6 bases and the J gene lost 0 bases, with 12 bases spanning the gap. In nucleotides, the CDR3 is TGTGCCAGCAGGGGAGCAGGTGACTCTGGAAACACCATATATTTT. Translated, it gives CASRGAGDSGNTIYF.

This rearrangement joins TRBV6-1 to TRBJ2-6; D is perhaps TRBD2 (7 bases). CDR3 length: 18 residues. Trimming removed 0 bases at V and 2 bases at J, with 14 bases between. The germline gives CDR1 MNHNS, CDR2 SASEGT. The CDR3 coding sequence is TGTGCCAGCAGTGAAGCGGGGGGGGCAGCTCCTGGGGCCAACGTCCTGACTTTC. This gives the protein CASSEAGGAAPGANVLTF.

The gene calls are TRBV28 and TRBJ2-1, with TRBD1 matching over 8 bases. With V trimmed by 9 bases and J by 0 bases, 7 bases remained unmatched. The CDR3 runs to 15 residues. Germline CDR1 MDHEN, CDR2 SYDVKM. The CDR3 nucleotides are TGTGCCAGTAAGACAGGGGCCTTCTCCTACAATGAGCAGTTCTTC. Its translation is CASKTGAFSYNEQFF.

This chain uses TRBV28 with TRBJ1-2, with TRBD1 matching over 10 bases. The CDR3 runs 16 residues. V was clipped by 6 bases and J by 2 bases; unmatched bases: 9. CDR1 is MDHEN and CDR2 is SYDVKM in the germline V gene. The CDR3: CASRWSPGQGNYGYTF. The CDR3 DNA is TGTGCCAGCAGGTGGTCACCGGGACAGGGGAACTATGGCTACACCTTC.

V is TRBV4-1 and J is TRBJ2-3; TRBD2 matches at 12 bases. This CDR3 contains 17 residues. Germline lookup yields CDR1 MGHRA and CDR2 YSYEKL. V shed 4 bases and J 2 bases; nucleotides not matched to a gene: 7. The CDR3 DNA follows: TGCGCCAGCAGCCGGGGACTAGCGGGTGCTGTCACAGATACGCAGTATTTT. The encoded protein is CASSRGLAGAVTDTQYF.

CDR3 sequence (DNA): TGTGCCAGCTCTGTAGCGGGGACGAACACCGGGGAGCTGTTTTTT. It translates to CASSVAGTNTGELFF. This chain connects TRBV18 to TRBJ2-2, with 8 bases matching TRBD2. With V trimmed by 6 bases and J by 0 bases, 3 bases remained unmatched. The germline V gene encodes CDR1 KGHSH and CDR2 LQKENI. The CDR3 contains 15 residues.

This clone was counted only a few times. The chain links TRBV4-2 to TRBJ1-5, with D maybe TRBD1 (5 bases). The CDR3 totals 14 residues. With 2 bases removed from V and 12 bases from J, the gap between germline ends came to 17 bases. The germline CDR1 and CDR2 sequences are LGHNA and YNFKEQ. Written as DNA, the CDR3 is TGTGCCAGCAGCCAATACAACAGGTTAGGGCTCCAGCATTTT. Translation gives CASSQYNRLGLQHF.

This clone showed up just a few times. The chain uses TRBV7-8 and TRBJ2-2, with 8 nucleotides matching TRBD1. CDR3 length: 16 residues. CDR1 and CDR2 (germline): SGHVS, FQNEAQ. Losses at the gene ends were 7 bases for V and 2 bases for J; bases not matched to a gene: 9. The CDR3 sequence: CASTAPPGGNTGELFF. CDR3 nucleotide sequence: TGTGCCAGCACCGCTCCACCAGGGGGCAACACCGGGGAGCTGTTTTTT. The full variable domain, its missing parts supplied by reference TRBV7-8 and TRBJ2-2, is GAGVSQSPRYKVAKRGQDVALRCDPISGHVSLFWYQQALGQGPEFLTYFQNEAQLDKSGLPSDRFFAERPEGSVSTLKIQRTQQEDSAVYLCASTAPPGGNTGELFFGEGSRLTVL.

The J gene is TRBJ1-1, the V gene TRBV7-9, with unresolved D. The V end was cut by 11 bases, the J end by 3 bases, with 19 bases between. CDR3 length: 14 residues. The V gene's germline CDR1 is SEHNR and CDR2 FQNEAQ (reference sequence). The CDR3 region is CAESRVDRDTEAFF. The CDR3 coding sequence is TGTGCCGAATCCCGGGTCGACCGCGACACTGAAGCTTTCTTT.